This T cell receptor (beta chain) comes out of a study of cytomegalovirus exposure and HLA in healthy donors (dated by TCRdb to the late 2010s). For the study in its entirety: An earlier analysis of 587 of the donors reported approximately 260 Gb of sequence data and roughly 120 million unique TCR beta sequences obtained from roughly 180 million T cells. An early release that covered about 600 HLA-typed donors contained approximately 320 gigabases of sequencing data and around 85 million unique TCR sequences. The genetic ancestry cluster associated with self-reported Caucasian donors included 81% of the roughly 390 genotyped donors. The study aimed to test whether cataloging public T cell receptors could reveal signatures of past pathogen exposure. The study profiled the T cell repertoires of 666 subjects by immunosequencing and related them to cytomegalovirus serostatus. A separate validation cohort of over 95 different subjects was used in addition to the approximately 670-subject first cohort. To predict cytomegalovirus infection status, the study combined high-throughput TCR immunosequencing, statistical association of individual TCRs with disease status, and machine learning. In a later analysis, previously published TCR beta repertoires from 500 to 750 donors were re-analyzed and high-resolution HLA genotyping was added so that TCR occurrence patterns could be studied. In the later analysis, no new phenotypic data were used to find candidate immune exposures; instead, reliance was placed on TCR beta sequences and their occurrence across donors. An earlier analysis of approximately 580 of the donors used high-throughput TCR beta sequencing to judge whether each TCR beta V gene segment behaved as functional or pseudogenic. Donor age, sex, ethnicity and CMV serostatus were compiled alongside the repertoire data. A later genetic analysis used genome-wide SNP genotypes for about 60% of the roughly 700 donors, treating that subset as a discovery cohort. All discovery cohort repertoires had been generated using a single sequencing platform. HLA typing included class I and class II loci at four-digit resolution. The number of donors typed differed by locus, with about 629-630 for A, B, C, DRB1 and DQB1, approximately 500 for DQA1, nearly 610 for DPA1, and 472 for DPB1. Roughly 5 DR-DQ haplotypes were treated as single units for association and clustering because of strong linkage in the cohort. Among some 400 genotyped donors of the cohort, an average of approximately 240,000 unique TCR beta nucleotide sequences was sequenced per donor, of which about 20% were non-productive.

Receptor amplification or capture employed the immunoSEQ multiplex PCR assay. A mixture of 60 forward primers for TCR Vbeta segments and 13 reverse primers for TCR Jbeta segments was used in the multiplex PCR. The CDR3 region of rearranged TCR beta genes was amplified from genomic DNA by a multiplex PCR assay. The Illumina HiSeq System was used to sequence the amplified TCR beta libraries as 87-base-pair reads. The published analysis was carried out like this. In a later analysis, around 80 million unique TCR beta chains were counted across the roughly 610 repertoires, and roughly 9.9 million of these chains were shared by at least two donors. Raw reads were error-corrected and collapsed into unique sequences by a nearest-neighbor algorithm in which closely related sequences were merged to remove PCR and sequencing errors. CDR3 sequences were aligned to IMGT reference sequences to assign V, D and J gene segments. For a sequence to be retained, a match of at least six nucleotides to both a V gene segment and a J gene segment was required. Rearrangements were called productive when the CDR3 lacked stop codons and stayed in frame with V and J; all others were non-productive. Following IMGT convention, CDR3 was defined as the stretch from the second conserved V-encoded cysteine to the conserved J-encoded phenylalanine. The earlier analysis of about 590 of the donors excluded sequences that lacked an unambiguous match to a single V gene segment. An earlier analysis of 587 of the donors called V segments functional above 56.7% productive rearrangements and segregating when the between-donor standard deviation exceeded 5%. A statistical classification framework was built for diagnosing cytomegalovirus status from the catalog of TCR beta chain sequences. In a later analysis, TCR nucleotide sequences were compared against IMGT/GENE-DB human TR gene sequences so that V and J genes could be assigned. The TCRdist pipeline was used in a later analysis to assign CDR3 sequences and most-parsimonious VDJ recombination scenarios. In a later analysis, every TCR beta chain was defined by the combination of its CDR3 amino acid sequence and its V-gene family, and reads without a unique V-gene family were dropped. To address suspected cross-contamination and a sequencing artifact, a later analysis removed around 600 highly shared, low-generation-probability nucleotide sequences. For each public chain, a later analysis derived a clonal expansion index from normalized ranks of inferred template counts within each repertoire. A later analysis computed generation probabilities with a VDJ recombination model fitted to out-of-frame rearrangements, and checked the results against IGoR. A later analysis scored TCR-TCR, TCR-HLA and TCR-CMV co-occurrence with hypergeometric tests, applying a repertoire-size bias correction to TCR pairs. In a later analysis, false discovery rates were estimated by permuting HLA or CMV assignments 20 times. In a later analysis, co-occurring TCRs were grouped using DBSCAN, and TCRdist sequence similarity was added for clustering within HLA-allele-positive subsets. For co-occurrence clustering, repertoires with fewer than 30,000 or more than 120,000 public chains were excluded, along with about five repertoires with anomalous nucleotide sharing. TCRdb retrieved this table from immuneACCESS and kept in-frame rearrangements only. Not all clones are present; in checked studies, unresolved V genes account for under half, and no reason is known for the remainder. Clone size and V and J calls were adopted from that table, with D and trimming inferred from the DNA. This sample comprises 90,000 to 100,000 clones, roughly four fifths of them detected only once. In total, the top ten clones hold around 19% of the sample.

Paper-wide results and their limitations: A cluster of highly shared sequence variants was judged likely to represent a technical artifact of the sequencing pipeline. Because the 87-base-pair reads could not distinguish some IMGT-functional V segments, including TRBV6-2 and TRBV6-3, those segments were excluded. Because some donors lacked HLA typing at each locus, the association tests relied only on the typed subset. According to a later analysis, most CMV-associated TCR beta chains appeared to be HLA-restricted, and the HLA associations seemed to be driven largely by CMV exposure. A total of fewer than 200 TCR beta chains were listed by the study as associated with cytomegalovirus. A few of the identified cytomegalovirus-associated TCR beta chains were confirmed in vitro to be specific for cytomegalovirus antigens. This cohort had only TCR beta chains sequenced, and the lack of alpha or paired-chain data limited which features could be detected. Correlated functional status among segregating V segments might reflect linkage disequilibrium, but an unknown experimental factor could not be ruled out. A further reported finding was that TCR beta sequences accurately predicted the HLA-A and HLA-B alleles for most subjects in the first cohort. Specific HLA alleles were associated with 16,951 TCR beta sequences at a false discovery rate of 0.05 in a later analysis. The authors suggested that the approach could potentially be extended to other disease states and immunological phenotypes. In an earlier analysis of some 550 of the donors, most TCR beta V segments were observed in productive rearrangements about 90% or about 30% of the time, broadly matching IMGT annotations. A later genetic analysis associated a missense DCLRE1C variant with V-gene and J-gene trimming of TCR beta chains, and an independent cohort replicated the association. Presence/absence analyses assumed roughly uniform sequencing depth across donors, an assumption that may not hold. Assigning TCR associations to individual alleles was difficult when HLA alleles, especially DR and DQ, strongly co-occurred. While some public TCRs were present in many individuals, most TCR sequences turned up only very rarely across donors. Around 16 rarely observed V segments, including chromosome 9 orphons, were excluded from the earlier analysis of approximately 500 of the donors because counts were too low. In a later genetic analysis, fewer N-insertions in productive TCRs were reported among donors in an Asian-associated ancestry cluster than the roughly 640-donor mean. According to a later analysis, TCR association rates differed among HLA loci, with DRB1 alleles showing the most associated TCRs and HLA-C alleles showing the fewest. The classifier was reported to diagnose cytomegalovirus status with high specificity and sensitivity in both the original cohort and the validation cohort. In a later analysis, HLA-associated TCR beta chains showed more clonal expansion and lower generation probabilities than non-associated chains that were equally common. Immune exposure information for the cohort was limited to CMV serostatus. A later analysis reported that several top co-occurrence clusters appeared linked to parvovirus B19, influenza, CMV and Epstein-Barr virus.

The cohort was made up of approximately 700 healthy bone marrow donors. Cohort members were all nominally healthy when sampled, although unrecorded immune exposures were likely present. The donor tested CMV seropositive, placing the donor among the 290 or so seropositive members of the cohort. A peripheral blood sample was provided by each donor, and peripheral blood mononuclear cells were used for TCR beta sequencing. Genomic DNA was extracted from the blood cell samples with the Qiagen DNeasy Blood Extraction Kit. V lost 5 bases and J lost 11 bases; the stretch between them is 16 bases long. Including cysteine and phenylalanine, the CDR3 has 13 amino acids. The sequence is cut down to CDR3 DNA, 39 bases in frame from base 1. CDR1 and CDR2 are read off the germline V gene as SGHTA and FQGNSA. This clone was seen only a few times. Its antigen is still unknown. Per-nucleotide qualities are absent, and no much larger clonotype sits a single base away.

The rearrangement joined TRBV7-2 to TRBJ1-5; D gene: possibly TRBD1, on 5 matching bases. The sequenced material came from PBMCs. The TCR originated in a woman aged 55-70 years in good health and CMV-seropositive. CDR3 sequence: CASSDQGSRAQHF. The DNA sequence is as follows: TGTGCCAGCAGCGATCAGGGTTCCCGGGCCCAGCATTTT. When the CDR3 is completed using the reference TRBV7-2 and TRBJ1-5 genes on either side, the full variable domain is GAGVSQSPSNKVTEKGKDVELRCDPISGHTALYWYRQSLGQGLEFLIYFQGNSAPDKSGLPSDRFSAERTGGSVSTLTIQRTQQEDSAVYLCASSDQGSRAQHFGDGTRLSIL.